A single sample is the source of the 4 T cell receptor beta chains below, sequenced in a study of cytomegalovirus exposure and HLA in healthy donors. 60 Vbeta and 13 Jbeta primers were used in PCR. Sequencing used immunoSEQ multiplex PCR; TCRdb keeps in-frame clones, though not all of them. The sample contains 150,000 to 200,000 clones, 80% of which appear only once. Sequenced material: PBMCs. The receptors shown here come from a middle-aged woman in good health and CMV-seronegative.

The sample holds a few counts of this clone. The J gene is TRBJ1-2, the V gene TRBV11-2; D remains ambiguous. The germline V gene encodes CDR1 SGHAT and CDR2 FQNNGV. The germline V and J ends were trimmed by 4 bases and 4 bases, with 10 bases remaining between them. The CDR3 has 13 residues. The CDR3 bases are TGTGCCAGCAGCTCCCAAACTCCCTATGGCTACACCTTC. It encodes CASSSQTPYGYTF.

As regards this clone: Other DNA sequences in this sample translate to the same CDR3. The chain recombines TRBV28 with TRBJ1-5, with D tentatively TRBD1 (5 bases). The CDR3 has 13 residues. Trimming took 3 bases from V and 7 from J, leaving 10 bases between them. Germline V gene data show CDR1 as MDHEN and CDR2 as SYDVKM. The CDR3 DNA reads as TGTGCCAGCAGTTTGCAGGGAGGACAGCCCCAGCATTTT. Translating it yields CASSLQGGQPQHF.

The CDR3, as DNA: TGTGCCAGCAGCTTTACGGGACAGGGGCCCAACAATGAGCAGTTCTTC. Amino acid sequence: CASSFTGQGPNNEQFF. The chain recombines TRBV11-3 with TRBJ2-1; TRBD1 matches 10 bases. After removal of 3 bases from V and 5 bases from J, the junction contained 7 bases not matched to a gene. From germline, CDR1 is SGHNT and CDR2 YENEEA. The CDR3 has 16 residues.

This rearrangement joins TRBV5-6 to TRBJ1-5; a possible D gene is TRBD1 (5 bases). CDR1 is SGHDT and CDR2 is YYEEEE in the germline V gene. The CDR3 sequence is 14 residues long. V was trimmed by 3 bases and J by 5 bases, leaving 12 bases between them. Here the CDR3 reads CASSWGRADQPQHF. The CDR3 nucleotides read TGTGCCAGCAGCTGGGGCCGGGCCGATCAGCCCCAGCATTTT.